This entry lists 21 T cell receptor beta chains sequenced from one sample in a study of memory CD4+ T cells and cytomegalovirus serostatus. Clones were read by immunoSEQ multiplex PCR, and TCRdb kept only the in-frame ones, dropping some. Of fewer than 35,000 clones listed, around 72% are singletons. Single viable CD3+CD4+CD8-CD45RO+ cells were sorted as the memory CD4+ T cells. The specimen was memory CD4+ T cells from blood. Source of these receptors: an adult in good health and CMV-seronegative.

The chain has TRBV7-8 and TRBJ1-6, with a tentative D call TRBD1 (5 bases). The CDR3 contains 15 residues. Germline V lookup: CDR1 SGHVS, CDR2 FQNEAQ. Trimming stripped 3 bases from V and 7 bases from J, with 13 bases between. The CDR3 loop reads CASSFETGGNSPLHF. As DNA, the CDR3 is TGTGCCAGCAGCTTTGAAACAGGAGGGAATTCACCCCTCCACTTT.

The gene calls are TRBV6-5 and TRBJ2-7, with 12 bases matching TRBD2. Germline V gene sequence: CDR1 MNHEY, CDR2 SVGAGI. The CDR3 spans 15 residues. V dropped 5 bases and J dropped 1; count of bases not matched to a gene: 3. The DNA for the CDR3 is TGTGCCAGCAGTCGCCTAGCGGGGGGGTCCTACGAGCAGTACTTC. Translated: CASSRLAGGSYEQYF.

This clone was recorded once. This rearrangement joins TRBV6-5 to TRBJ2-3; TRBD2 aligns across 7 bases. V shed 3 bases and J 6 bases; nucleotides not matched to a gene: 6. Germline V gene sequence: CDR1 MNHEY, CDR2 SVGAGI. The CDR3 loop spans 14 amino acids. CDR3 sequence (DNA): TGTGCCAGCAGTTATGGGGAGGGTACGGATACGCAGTATTTT. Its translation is CASSYGEGTDTQYF.

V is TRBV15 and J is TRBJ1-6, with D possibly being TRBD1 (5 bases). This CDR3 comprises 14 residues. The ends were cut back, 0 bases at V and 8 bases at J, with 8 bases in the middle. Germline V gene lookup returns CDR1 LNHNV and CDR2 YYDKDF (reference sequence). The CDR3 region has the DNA TGTGCCACCAGCAGAGACCCCAGGGATTCACCCCTCCACTTT. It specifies CATSRDPRDSPLHF. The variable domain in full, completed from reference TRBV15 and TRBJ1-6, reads DAMVIQNPRYQVTQFGKPVTLSCSQTLNHNVMYWYQQKSSQAPKLLFHYYDKDFNNEADTPDNFQSRRPNTSFCFLDIRSPGLGDTAMYLCATSRDPRDSPLHFGNGTRLTVT.

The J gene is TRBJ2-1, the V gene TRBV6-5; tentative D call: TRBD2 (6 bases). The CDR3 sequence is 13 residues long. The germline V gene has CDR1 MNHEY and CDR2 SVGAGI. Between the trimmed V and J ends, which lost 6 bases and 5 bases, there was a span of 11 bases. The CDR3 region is CASRGGVNNEQFF. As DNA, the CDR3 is TGTGCCAGCAGGGGCGGGGTAAACAATGAGCAGTTCTTC.

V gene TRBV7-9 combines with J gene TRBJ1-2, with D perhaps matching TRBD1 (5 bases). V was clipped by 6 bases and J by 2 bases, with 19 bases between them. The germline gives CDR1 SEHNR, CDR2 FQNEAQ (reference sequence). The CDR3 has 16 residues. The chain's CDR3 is CASRYDTGWINYGYTF. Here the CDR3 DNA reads TGTGCCAGCAGATACGACACAGGTTGGATCAACTATGGCTACACCTTC.

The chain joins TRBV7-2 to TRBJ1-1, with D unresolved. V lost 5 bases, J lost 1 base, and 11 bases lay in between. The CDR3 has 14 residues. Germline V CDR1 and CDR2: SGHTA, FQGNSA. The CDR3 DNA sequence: TGTGCCAGCAGCCCCCCGCGGGGGAACACTGAAGCTTTCTTT. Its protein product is CASSPPRGNTEAFF.

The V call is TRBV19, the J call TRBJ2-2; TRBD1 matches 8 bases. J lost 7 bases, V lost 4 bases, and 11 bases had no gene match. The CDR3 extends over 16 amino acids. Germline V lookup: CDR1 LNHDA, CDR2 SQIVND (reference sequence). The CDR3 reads CASSRGTGGIIGELFF. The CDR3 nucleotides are TGTGCCAGTAGTAGGGGGACAGGTGGGATCATCGGGGAGCTGTTTTTT. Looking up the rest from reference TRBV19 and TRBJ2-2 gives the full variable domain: DGGITQSPKYLFRKEGQNVTLSCEQNLNHDAMYWYRQDPGQGLRLIYYSQIVNDFQKGDIAEGYSVSREKKESFPLTVTSAQKNPTAFYLCASSRGTGGIIGELFFGEGSRLTVL.

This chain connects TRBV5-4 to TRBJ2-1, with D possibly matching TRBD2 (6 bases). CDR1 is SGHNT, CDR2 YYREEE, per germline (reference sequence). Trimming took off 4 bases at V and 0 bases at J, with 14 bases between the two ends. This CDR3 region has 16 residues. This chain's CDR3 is CASSRGLASSYNEQFF. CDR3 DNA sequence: TGTGCCAGCAGCCGGGGACTGGCTAGCTCCTACAATGAGCAGTTCTTC. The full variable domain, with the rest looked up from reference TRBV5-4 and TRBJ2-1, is ETGVTQSPTHLIKTRGQQVTLRCSSQSGHNTVSWYQQALGQGPQFIFQYYREEENGRGNFPPRFSGLQFPNYSSELNVNALELDDSALYLCASSRGLASSYNEQFFGPGTRLTVL.

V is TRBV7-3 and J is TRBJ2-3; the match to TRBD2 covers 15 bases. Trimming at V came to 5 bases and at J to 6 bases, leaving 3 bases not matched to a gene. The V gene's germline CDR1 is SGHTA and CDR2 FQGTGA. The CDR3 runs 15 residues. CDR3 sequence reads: CASSRTSGGADTQYF. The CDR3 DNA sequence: TGTGCCAGCAGCCGGACTAGCGGGGGGGCGGATACGCAGTATTTT. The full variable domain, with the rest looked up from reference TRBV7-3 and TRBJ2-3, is GAGVSQTPSNKVTEKGKYVELRCDPISGHTALYWYRQSLGQGPEFLIYFQGTGAADDSGLPNDRFFAVRPEGSVSTLKIQRTERGDSAVYLCASSRTSGGADTQYFGPGTRLTVL.

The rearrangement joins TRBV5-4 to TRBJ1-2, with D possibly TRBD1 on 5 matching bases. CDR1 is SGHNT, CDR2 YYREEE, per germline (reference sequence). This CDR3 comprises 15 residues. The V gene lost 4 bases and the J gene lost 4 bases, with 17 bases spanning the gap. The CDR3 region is CASSTVLGQGYGYTF. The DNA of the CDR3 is TGTGCCAGCAGCACCGTCCTGGGGCAAGGCTATGGCTACACCTTC. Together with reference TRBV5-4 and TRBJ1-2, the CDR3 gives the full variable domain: ETGVTQSPTHLIKTRGQQVTLRCSSQSGHNTVSWYQQALGQGPQFIFQYYREEENGRGNFPPRFSGLQFPNYSSELNVNALELDDSALYLCASSTVLGQGYGYTFGSGTRLTVV.

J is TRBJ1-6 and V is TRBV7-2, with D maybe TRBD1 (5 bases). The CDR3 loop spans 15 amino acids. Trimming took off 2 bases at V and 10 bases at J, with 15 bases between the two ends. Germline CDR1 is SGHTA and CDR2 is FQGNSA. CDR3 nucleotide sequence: TGTGCCAGCAGCTTACAGGGAGTTTGGGACTCACCCCTCCACTTT. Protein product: CASSLQGVWDSPLHF.

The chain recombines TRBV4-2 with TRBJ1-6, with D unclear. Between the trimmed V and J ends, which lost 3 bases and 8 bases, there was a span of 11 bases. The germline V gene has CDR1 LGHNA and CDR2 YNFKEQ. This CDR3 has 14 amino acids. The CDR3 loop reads CASSQGARDSPLHF. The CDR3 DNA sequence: TGTGCCAGCAGCCAGGGTGCAAGGGATTCACCCCTCCACTTT.

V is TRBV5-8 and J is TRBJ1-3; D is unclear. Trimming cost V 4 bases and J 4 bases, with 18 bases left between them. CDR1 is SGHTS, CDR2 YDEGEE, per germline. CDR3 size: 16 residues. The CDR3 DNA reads TGTGCCAGCAGCCCCGGCACGGGGTACGGCGGAAACACCATATATTTT. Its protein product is CASSPGTGYGGNTIYF.

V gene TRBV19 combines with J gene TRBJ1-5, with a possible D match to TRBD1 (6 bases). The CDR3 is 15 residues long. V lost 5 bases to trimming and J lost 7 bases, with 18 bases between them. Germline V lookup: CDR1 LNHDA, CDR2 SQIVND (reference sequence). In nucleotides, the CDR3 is TGTGCCAGTAGTGCCCAACAGGGAGTAAGGCAGCCCCAGCATTTT. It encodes CASSAQQGVRQPQHF.

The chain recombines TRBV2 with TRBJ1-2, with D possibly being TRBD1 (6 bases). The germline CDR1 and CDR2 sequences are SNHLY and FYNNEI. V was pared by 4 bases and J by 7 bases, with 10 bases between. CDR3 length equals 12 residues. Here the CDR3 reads CASSGQDSGYTF. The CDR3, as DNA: TGTGCCAGCAGTGGGCAGGACAGTGGCTACACCTTC.

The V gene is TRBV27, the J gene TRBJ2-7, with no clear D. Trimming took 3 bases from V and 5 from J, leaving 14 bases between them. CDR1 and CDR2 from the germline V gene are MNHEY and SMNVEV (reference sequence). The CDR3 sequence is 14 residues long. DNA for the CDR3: TGTGCCAGCAGTTTCTCCGGGCCACGGAACGAGCAGTACTTC. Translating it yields CASSFSGPRNEQYF.

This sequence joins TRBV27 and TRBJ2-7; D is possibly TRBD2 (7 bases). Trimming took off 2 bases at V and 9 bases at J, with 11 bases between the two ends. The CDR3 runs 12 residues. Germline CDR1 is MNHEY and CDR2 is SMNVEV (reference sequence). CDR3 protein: CASSLKGGSQYF. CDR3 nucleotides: TGTGCCAGCAGTTTAAAGGGGGGGTCGCAGTACTTC.

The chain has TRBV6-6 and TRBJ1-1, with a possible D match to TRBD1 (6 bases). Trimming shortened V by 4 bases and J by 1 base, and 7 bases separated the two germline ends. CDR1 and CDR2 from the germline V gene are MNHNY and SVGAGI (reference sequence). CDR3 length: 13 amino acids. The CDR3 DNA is TGTGCCAGCAGTTTGACAGGGAACACTGAAGCTTTCTTT. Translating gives CASSLTGNTEAFF.

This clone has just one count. Here the CDR3 reads CASSLAALAGGADTQYF. The CDR3 coding sequence is TGTGCCAGCAGCTTAGCGGCACTAGCGGGGGGGGCAGATACGCAGTATTTT. The J gene is TRBJ2-3, the V gene TRBV7-6; 13 positions agree with TRBD2. The CDR3 consists of 17 residues. Looked up from germline, CDR1 is SGHVS and CDR2 is FNYEAQ. V lost 0 bases, J lost 4 bases, and 4 bases stayed unmatched.

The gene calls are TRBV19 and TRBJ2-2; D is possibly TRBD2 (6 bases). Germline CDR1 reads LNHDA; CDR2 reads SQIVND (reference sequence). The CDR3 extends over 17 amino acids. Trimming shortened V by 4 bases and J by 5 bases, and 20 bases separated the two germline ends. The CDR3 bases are TGTGCCAGTAGTACCACCCGACTAGAGGCGGTAACCGGGGAGCTGTTTTTT. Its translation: CASSTTRLEAVTGELFF.